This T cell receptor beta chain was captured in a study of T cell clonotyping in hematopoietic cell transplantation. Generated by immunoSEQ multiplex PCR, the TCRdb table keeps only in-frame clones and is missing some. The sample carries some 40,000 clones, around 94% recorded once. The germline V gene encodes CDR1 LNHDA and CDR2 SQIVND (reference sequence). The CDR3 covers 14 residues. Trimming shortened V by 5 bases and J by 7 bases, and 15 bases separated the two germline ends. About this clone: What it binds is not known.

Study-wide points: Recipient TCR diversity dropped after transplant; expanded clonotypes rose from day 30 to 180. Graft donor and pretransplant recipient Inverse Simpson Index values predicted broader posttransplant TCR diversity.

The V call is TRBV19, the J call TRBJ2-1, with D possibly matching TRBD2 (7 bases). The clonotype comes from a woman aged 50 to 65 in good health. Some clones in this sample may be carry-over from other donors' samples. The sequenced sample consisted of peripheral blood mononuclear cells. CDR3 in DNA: TGTGCCAGTAGTTGGGGGGGCTTAGGAAATGAGCAGTTCTTC. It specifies CASSWGGLGNEQFF.